The source of this T cell receptor beta chain is a study of cytomegalovirus exposure and HLA in healthy donors. Vbeta (60) and Jbeta (13) primers were used in the PCR. Profiling relied on immunoSEQ multiplex PCR, and the TCRdb table lists in-frame clones only, not all of them. The sample contains about 130,000 clones, 80% of which appear only once. CDR1 and CDR2 (germline): LGHNA, YSLEER. The trim removed 4 bases at V and 0 bases at J, leaving 5 bases unmatched. The CDR3 is 18 residues long. Source material: PBMCs. The V and J genes are TRBV4-3 and TRBJ2-6; 11 bases fit TRBD2. The TCR was taken from a man aged 25 to 45 in good health and CMV-seronegative. Here the CDR3 reads CASSPGTSGNSGANVLTF. CDR3 bases: TGCGCCAGCAGCCCCGGGACTAGCGGCAACTCTGGGGCCAACGTCCTGACTTTC.